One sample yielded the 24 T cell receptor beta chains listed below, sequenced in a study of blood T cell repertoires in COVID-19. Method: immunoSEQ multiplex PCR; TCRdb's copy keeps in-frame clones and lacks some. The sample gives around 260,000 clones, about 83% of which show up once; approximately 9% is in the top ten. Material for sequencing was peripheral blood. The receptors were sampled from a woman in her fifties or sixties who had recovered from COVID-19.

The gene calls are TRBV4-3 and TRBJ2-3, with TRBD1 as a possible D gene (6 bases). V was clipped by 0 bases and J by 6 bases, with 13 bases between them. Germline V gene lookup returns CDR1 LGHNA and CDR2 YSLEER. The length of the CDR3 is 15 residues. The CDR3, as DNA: TGCGCCAGCAGCCAAGAGGGACACCGCCAGGATACGCAGTATTTT. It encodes CASSQEGHRQDTQYF.

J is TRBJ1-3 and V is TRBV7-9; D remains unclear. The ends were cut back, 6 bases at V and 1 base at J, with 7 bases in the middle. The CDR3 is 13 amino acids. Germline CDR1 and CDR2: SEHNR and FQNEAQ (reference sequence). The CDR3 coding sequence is TGTGCCAGCAGGAGAGGGTCTGGAAACACCATATATTTT. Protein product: CASRRGSGNTIYF.

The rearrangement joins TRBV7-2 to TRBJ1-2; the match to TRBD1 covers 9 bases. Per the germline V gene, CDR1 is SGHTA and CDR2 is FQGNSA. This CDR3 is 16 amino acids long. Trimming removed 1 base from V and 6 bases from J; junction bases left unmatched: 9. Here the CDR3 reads CASSLGNRGRVDGYTF. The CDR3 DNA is TGTGCCAGCAGCTTAGGGAACAGGGGGCGCGTCGATGGCTACACCTTC.

The chain's CDR3 is CASSQEGVIGQPQHF. CDR3 nucleotide sequence: TGTGCCAGCAGCCAGGAAGGGGTGATCGGTCAGCCCCAGCATTTT. This rearrangement joins TRBV3-1 (or the pseudogene TRBV3-2) to TRBJ1-5; D is possibly TRBD1 (5 bases). Germline-derived CDR1 and CDR2 are LGHDT and YNNKEL (reference sequence). This CDR3 spans 15 amino acids. V was trimmed by 3 bases and J by 6 bases, leaving 15 bases between them.

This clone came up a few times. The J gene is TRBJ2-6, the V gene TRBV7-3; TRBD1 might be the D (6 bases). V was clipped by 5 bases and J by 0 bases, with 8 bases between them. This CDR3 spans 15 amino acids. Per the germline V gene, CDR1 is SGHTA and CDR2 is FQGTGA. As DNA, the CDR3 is TGTGCCAGCAGCCACAGGGCCTCTGGGGCCAACGTCCTGACTTTC. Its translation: CASSHRASGANVLTF.

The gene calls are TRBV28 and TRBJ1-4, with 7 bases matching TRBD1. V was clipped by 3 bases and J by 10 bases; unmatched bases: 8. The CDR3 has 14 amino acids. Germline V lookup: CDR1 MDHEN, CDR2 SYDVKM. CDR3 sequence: CASSFDREYGKLFF. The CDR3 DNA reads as TGTGCCAGCAGTTTTGACAGGGAGTACGGAAAACTGTTTTTT.

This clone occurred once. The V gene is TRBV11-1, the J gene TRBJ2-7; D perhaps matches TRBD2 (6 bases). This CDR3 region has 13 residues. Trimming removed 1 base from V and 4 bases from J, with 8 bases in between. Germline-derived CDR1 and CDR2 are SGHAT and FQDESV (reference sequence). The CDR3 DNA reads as TGTGCCAGCAGCTTAGGGGCGGGGTACGAGCAGTACTTC. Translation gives CASSLGAGYEQYF.

The CDR3: CASSIGQFNEKLFF. CDR3 nucleotide sequence: TGTGCCAGTAGTATAGGACAGTTTAATGAAAAACTGTTTTTT. This chain links TRBV19 with TRBJ1-4; D perhaps matches TRBD1 (5 bases). Per the germline V gene, CDR1 is LNHDA and CDR2 is SQIVND (reference sequence). This CDR3 is built from 14 residues. Trimming cost V 1 base and J 4 bases, with 7 bases left between them.

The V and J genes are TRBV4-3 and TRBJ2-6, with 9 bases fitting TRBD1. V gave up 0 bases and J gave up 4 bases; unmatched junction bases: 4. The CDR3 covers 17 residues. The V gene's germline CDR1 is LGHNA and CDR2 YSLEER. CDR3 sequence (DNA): TGCGCCAGCAGCCAAGATGGGACAGGGTCAGGGGCCAACGTCCTGACTTTC. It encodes CASSQDGTGSGANVLTF.

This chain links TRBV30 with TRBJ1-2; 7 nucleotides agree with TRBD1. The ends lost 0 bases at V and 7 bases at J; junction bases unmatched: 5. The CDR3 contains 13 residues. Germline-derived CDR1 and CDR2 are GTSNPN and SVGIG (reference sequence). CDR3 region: CAWSVQGTGGYTF. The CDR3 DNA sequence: TGTGCCTGGAGTGTACAGGGGACTGGTGGCTACACCTTC.

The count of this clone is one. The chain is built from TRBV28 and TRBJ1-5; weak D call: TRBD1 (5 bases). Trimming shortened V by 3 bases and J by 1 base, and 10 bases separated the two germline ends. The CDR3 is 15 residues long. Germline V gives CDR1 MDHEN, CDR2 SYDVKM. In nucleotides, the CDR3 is TGTGCCAGCAGTTTTGTCGGGGGAAGCAATCAGCCCCAGCATTTT. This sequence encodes CASSFVGGSNQPQHF.

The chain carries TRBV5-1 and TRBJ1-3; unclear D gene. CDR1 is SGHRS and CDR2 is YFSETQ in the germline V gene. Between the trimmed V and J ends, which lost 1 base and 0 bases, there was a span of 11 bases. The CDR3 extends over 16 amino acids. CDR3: CASSLSGYRSGNTIYF. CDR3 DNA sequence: TGCGCCAGCAGCTTGTCCGGGTACCGCTCTGGAAACACCATATATTTT.

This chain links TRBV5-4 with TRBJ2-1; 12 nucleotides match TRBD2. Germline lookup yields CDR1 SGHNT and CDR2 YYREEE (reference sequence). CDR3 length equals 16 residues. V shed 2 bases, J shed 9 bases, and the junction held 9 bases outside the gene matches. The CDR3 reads CASSFRLAGAGGEQFF. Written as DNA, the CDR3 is TGTGCCAGCAGCTTTAGACTAGCGGGAGCAGGAGGTGAGCAGTTCTTC.

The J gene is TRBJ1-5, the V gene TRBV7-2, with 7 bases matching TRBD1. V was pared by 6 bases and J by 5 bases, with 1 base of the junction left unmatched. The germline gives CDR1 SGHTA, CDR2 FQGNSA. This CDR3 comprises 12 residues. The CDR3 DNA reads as TGTGCCAGCAGAACAGGGGATCAGCCCCAGCATTTT. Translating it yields CASRTGDQPQHF.

The CDR3 protein is CASRLSVGEQYF. The CDR3 DNA follows: TGTGCCAGCAGGCTCTCGGTTGGCGAGCAGTACTTC. V and J are TRBV12-3 or TRBV12-4 and TRBJ2-7; D not resolved. V was shortened by 6 bases and J by 6 bases, with 12 bases between the two germline ends. CDR3 length: 12 amino acids.

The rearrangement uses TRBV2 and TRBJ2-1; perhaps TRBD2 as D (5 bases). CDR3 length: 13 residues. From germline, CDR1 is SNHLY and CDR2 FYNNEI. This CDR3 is CAAALGLYNEQFF. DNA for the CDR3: TGTGCAGCGGCTCTGGGCCTCTACAATGAGCAGTTCTTC.

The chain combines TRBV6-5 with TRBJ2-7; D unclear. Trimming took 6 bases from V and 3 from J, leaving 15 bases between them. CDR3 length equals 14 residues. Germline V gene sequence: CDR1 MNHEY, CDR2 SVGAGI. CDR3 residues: CASSRGGNDYEQYF. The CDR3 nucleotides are TGTGCCAGCAGCCGTGGTGGCAACGACTACGAGCAGTACTTC.

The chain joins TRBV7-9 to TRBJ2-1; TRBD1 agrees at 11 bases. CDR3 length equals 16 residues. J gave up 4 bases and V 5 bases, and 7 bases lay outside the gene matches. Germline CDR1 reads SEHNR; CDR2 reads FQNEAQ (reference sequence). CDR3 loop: CASSIGQGARYNEQFF. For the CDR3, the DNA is TGTGCCAGCAGCATCGGACAGGGGGCTCGGTACAATGAGCAGTTCTTC.

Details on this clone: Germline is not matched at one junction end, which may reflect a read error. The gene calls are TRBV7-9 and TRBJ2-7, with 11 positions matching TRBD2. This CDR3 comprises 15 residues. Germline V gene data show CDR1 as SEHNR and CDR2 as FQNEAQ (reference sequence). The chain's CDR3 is CASSLAGGLGYEQYF. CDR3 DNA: TGTGCCAGCAGTTTAGCGGGAGGGTTGGGCTACGAGCAGTACTTC.

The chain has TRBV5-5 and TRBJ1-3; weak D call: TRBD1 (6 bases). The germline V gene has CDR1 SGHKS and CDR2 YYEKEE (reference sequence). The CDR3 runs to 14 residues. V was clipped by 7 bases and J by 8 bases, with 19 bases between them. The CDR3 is CASSPGTLLHTIYF. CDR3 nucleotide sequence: TGTGCCAGCTCCCCCGGGACACTGCTCCACACCATATATTTT. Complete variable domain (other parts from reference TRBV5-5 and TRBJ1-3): DAGVTQSPTHLIKTRGQQVTLRCSPISGHKSVSWYQQVLGQGPQFIFQYYEKEERGRGNFPDRFSARQFPNYSSELNVNALLLGDSALYLCASSPGTLLHTIYFGEGSWLTVV.

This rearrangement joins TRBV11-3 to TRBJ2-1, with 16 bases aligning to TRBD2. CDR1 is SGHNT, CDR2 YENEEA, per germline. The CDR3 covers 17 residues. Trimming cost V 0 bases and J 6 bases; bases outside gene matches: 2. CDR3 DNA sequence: TGTGCCAGCAGCTTAGAGGGGACTAGCGGGAGGGCCAATGAGCAGTTCTTC. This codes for CASSLEGTSGRANEQFF.

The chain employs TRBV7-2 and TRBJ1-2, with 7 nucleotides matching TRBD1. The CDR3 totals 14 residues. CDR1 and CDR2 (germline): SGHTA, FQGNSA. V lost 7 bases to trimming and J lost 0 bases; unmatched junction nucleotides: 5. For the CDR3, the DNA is TGTGCCAGCACCTCTGGGACAGCTAACTATGGCTACACCTTC. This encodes CASTSGTANYGYTF.

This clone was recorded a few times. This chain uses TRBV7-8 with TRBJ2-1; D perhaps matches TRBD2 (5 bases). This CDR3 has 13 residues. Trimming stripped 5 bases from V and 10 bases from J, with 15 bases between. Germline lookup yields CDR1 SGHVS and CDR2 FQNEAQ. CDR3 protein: CASSRDSFREQFF. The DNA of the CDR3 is TGTGCCAGCAGCCGGGATAGCTTTAGGGAGCAGTTCTTC. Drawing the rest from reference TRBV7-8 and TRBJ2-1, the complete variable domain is GAGVSQSPRYKVAKRGQDVALRCDPISGHVSLFWYQQALGQGPEFLTYFQNEAQLDKSGLPSDRFFAERPEGSVSTLKIQRTQQEDSAVYLCASSRDSFREQFFGPGTRLTVL.

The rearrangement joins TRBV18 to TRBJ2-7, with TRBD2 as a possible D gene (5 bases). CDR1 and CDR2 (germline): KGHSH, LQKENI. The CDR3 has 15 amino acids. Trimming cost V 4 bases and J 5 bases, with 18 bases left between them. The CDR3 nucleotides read TGTGCCAGCTCACTTACCCGAGGGTCCGGGAACGAGCAGTACTTC. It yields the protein CASSLTRGSGNEQYF.